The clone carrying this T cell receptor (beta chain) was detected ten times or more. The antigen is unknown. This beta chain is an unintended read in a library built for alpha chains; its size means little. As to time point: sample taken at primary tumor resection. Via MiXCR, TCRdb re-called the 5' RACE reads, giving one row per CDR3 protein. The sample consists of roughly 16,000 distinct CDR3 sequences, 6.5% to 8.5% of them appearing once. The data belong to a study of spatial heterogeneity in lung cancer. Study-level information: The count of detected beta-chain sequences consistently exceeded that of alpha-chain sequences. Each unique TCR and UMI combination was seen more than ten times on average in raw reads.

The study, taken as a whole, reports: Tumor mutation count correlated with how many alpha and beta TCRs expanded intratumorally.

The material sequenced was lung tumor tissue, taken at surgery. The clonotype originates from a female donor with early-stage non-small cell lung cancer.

The CDR3 reads CASRGDRGVRGQLFF. The CDR3 bases are TGTGCCAGCAGGGGGGACAGGGGCGTTCGAGGACAGTTGTTTTTT. The chain has TRBV2 and TRBJ2-2; 10 nucleotides line up with TRBD1. The CDR3 spans 15 residues. The V gene end was trimmed by 6 bases and the J gene end by 15 bases; junction bases not matched to a gene: 16. CDR1 and CDR2 (germline): SNHLY, FYNNEI. The whole variable domain, filled in from reference TRBV2 and TRBJ2-2, reads EPEVTQTPSHQVTQMGQEVILRCVPISNHLYFYWYRQILGQKVEFLVSFYNNEISEKSEIFDDQFSVERPDGSNFTLKIRSTKLEDSAMYFCASRGDRGVRGQLFFGEGSRLTVL.